This T cell receptor (beta chain) was sequenced for a study of cytomegalovirus exposure and HLA in healthy donors. Study observations and caveats: TCR beta V segments were, for the most part, productive about 87% or about 30% of the time in an earlier analysis. It was shown in a later analysis that HLA-associated TCR beta chains were more clonally expanded than other, equally common chains.

Donors showed nominal health when sampled, although they likely had unrecorded immune exposures. Remarks on this clone: Its antigen is unknown. An end of the junction differs from the germline gene, which may be a read error.

The CDR3 consists of 14 residues. In germline, CDR1 is KGHSH, CDR2 LQKENI. Primers included in the PCR were 60 Vbeta and 13 Jbeta primers. Produced via immunoSEQ multiplex PCR; TCRdb's table is partial and in-frame only. The sample comprises tens of thousands of clones, about three quarters of which are singletons, and around 15% rests with the top ten. This rearrangement joins TRBV18 to TRBJ1-1, with D maybe TRBD1 (6 bases). Sequencing input: PBMCs. The clonotype comes from a woman aged 45-59 years in good health and CMV-seropositive. Written as DNA, the CDR3 is TGTGTCAGCTCTCCACAACAGGGGAACACTGAAGCTTTCTTT. Translated: CVSSPQQGNTEAFF.